The source of this TCR beta chain is a study of control samples from healthy donors and cancer patients. TCRdb's table, derived via immunoSEQ multiplex PCR, lists solely in-frame clones and lacks some. The table has 55,000 to 85,000 clones, about 89% seen once. This clone was observed once. The origin of this receptor is a woman aged 50 to 60 with head and neck cancer. Material: PBMCs.

The DNA for the CDR3 is TGTGCCAGCAGCTTAGCGCTAACGGGGCACTTTAATGAAAAACTGTTTTTT. It codes for CASSLALTGHFNEKLFF. This chain joins TRBV7-9 and TRBJ1-4, with D perhaps TRBD1 (5 bases). V was pared by 0 bases and J by 4 bases, with 15 bases between. This CDR3 is 17 amino acids long. Germline CDR1 is SEHNR and CDR2 is FQNEAQ (reference sequence).